This entry lists 32 T cell receptor beta chains sequenced from one sample in a study of shared clonotypes between healthy human individuals. Naive CD8 cells lacked CD45RO, underwent positive selection for CCR7 and left out terminally differentiated effector memory CD45RA+ cells. The method was immunoSEQ multiplex PCR; TCRdb's version includes in-frame clones alone and lacks a portion of them. The sample yields some 2.1 million clones, roughly 95% seen once. What was sequenced was naive CD8+ T cells sorted from blood. The receptors come from a man in his late teens or twenties in good health.

V gene TRBV27 combines with J gene TRBJ2-3; either TRBD1 or TRBD2 may supply D (6 bases each). The V gene lost 2 bases and the J gene lost 3 bases, with 21 bases spanning the gap. Germline CDR1 reads MNHEY; CDR2 reads SMNVEV (reference sequence). The CDR3 consists of 18 residues. CDR3 nucleotides: TGTGCCAGCAGTTTACTCATAGGGGGGAGTAGCGTAACAGATACGCAGTATTTT. It codes for CASSLLIGGSSVTDTQYF.

The chain joins TRBV7-3 to TRBJ1-1, with 11 bases lining up with TRBD1. CDR1 and CDR2 from the germline V gene are SGHTA and FQGTGA. V trimming: 5 bases; J trimming: 5 bases; junction bases outside the gene matches: 13. The CDR3 extends over 17 amino acids. The CDR3: CASSPLPIGTGGTEAFF. The CDR3 DNA reads as TGTGCCAGCAGCCCCCTGCCTATAGGGACAGGGGGGACTGAAGCTTTCTTT.

The CDR3 DNA reads as TGTGCCAGCAGTTTGGGTCCCTCTGAGCAGTTCTTC. The encoded protein is CASSLGPSEQFF. This sequence joins TRBV6-6 and TRBJ2-1; D gene uncertain. CDR1 MNHNY and CDR2 SVGAGI come from the germline V gene (reference sequence). This CDR3 contains 12 residues. Deletions cut 4 bases from V and 9 bases from J, with 10 bases between.

This clone came up once. V and J are TRBV7-6 and TRBJ2-3; TRBD1 matches 9 bases. CDR3 size: 15 residues. Per germline, CDR1 SGHVS and CDR2 FNYEAQ. J gave up 4 bases and V 5 bases, and 7 bases lay outside the gene matches. Here the CDR3 DNA reads TGTGCCAGCAGCGTAGGACAGGGGTGGGCAGATACGCAGTATTTT. Translating gives CASSVGQGWADTQYF. The whole variable domain, remainder taken from reference TRBV7-6 and TRBJ2-3, is GAGVSQSPRYKVTKRGQDVALRCDPISGHVSLYWYRQALGQGPEFLTYFNYEAQQDKSGLPNDRFSAERPEGSISTLTIQRTEQRDSAMYRCASSVGQGWADTQYFGPGTRLTVL.

This chain links TRBV27 with TRBJ1-6, with D perhaps matching TRBD1 (6 bases). Germline V gives CDR1 MNHEY, CDR2 SMNVEV (reference sequence). Trimming removed 8 bases at V and 0 bases at J, with 11 bases between. This CDR3 spans 15 amino acids. The CDR3 DNA sequence: TGTGCCAGCCGGGGGCTTTACTCCTATAATTCACCCCTCCACTTT. Its translation: CASRGLYSYNSPLHF.

The chain links TRBV27 to TRBJ2-7; D perhaps matches TRBD1 (5 bases). The CDR3 runs to 13 residues. The V and J ends lost 1 base and 4 bases respectively, with 8 bases between them. Germline CDR1 is MNHEY and CDR2 is SMNVEV (reference sequence). The CDR3 loop reads CASSLFPGYEQYF. CDR3 DNA: TGTGCCAGCAGTTTATTCCCAGGGTACGAGCAGTACTTC.

As for this clone: The same CDR3 is also encoded by other DNA sequences in this sample. The chain recombines TRBV7-6 with TRBJ2-7; 9 bases align to TRBD1. The CDR3 spans 13 residues. Trimming removed 3 bases from V and 3 bases from J; junction bases left unmatched: 0. Looked up from germline, CDR1 is SGHVS and CDR2 is FNYEAQ. As DNA, the CDR3 is TGTGCCAGCAGCTTGACAGGGGGCTACGAGCAGTACTTC. This gives the protein CASSLTGGYEQYF.

The V gene is TRBV13, the J gene TRBJ2-5; D gene unclear. The germline CDR1 and CDR2 sequences are PRHDT and FYEKMQ (reference sequence). V was shortened by 0 bases and J by 4 bases, with 6 bases between the two germline ends. The length of the CDR3 is 13 residues. Here the CDR3 DNA reads TGTGCCAGCAGCTTAGGTAGCACAGAGACCCAGTACTTC. Translation: CASSLGSTETQYF. Filled out from reference TRBV13 and TRBJ2-5, the complete variable domain reads AAGVIQSPRHLIKEKRETATLKCYPIPRHDTVYWYQQGPGQDPQFLISFYEKMQSDKGSIPDRFSAQQFSDYHSELNMSSLELGDSALYFCASSLGSTETQYFGPGTRLLVL.

The V call is TRBV28, the J call TRBJ2-1; D remains unclear. Germline V gene lookup returns CDR1 MDHEN and CDR2 SYDVKM. V lost 3 bases, J lost 2 bases, and 11 bases lay in between. The CDR3 contains 15 residues. The CDR3 nucleotides are TGTGCCAGCAGTTTCGGGCAGGCGACCTACAATGAGCAGTTCTTC. Protein product: CASSFGQATYNEQFF.

This clone is a singleton in its sample. An end of the junction does not agree with germline; a read error may underlie this. The chain uses TRBV11-3 and TRBJ2-5; possibly TRBD1 for D (6 bases). CDR1 is SGHNT, CDR2 YENEEA, per germline. This CDR3 spans 15 amino acids. The CDR3 DNA follows: TGTGCCAGCAGCTTAGGCGGACAGAGTCAAGGGACCCAGTACTTC. Protein: CASSLGGQSQGTQYF. Full variable domain (remainder filled in from reference TRBV11-3 and TRBJ2-5): EAGVVQSPRYKIIEKKQPVAFWCNPISGHNTLYWYLQNLGQGPELLIRYENEEAVDDSQLPKDRFSAERLKGVDSTLKIQPAELGDSAVYLCASSLGGQSQGTQYFGPGTRLLVL.

The chain links TRBV21-1 to TRBJ1-4; TRBD1, as called in the table, went unchecked against the DNA. TRBV21-1 is a documented pseudogene. The CDR3 has 16 residues. CDR3 protein: CASSLTTGGDGEKLFF. Here the CDR3 DNA reads TGTGCCAGCAGCTTGACGACAGGGGGCGATGGTGAAAAACTGTTTTTT.

The chain has TRBV6-5 and TRBJ2-7, with unresolved D. Germline CDR1 reads MNHEY; CDR2 reads SVGAGI. V lost 0 bases, J lost 0 bases, and 12 bases lay in between. The CDR3 runs to 16 residues. CDR3 DNA sequence: TGTGCCAGCAGTTACTCCCAAGGGTCCCACTCCTACGAGCAGTACTTC. Encoded protein: CASSYSQGSHSYEQYF.

The CDR3 DNA follows: TGTGCCAGTAGGCGGACAGGGGAGTACGAGCAGTACTTC. This codes for CASRRTGEYEQYF. The V call is TRBV19, the J call TRBJ2-7; 9 nucleotides agree with TRBD1. The germline V gene has CDR1 LNHDA and CDR2 SQIVND (reference sequence). With 6 bases clipped from V and 4 bases from J, the junction kept 4 bases outside the gene matches. This CDR3 is 13 amino acids long.

The chain links TRBV19 to TRBJ1-4; TRBD1 might be the D (5 bases). In germline, CDR1 is LNHDA, CDR2 SQIVND (reference sequence). The CDR3 is 14 amino acids. V lost 3 bases, J lost 8 bases, and 13 bases lay in between. CDR3 DNA: TGTGCCAGTAGTATCATCCTGTGGGGGGAAAAACTGTTTTTT. Translation: CASSIILWGEKLFF.

The rearrangement joins TRBV10-1 to TRBJ2-5, with D tentatively TRBD2 (6 bases). The length of the CDR3 is 16 residues. The V end was cut by 3 bases, the J end by 1 base, with 15 bases between. Germline CDR1 reads WNHNN; CDR2 reads SYGVQD (reference sequence). The CDR3 nucleotides read TGCGCCAGCAGTGAATTTGTGGGGGGTCCCCAAGAGACCCAGTACTTC. It yields the protein CASSEFVGGPQETQYF.

The rearrangement uses TRBV5-6 and TRBJ2-5; D tentatively fits TRBD1 or TRBD2 (6 bases each). The CDR3 length is 13 residues. Per germline, CDR1 SGHDT and CDR2 YYEEEE. Trimming took off 4 bases at V and 2 bases at J, with 9 bases between the two ends. The CDR3 here is CASSRGGQETQYF. The CDR3 region has the DNA TGTGCCAGCAGCCGAGGGGGGCAAGAGACCCAGTACTTC.

The rearrangement joins TRBV14 to TRBJ2-7; 11 nucleotides line up with TRBD1. The CDR3 sequence is 16 residues long. Germline CDR1 SGHDN, CDR2 FVKESK. V lost 4 bases, J lost 5 bases, and 10 bases stayed unmatched. The CDR3 loop reads CASSRIREGQGDEQYF. CDR3 nucleotide sequence: TGTGCCAGCAGCCGCATTAGAGAGGGACAGGGGGACGAGCAGTACTTC.

This sequence joins TRBV28 and TRBJ1-4, with TRBD1 as a possible D gene (6 bases). From germline, CDR1 is MDHEN and CDR2 SYDVKM. Trimming removed 6 bases from V and 3 bases from J, with 11 bases in between. This CDR3 is built from 14 residues. CDR3 region: CASRVQGPNEKLFF. The DNA of the CDR3 is TGTGCCAGCAGGGTACAGGGCCCTAATGAAAAACTGTTTTTT.

The sample holds one count of this clone. The chain combines TRBV6-1 with TRBJ2-7, with 12 positions matching TRBD2. Trimming at V came to 2 bases and at J to 2 bases, leaving 4 bases not matched to a gene. Germline values: CDR1 MNHNS, CDR2 SASEGT. CDR3 length: 16 amino acids. The CDR3 sequence: CASSERSSGGAYEQYF. The CDR3 region has the DNA TGTGCCAGCAGTGAACGGTCTAGCGGGGGGGCCTACGAGCAGTACTTC.

This chain links TRBV6-1 with TRBJ1-2; possibly TRBD1 for D (6 bases). The CDR3 length is 14 residues. The V gene's germline CDR1 is MNHNS and CDR2 SASEGT. CDR3 amino acids: CTVRLDRTNYGYTF. In DNA form, the CDR3 reads TGTACCGTACGTTTGGACAGAACTAACTATGGCTACACCTTC.

The V call is TRBV15, the J call TRBJ1-3, with D unresolved. CDR3 length: 14 amino acids. CDR1 is LNHNV, CDR2 YYDKDF, per germline (reference sequence). Trimming cost V 0 bases and J 7 bases, with 10 bases left between them. The chain's CDR3 is CATSRDRSGNTIYF. Here the CDR3 DNA reads TGTGCCACCAGCAGAGACAGATCGGGGAACACCATATATTTT.

This clone was detected once. This chain joins TRBV11-1 and TRBJ2-5, with TRBD1 identical over 8 bases. Germline V gives CDR1 SGHAT, CDR2 FQDESV (reference sequence). The CDR3 is 15 residues long. V was clipped by 4 bases and J by 0 bases; unmatched bases: 4. The CDR3 reads CASSSWTGYQETQYF. In DNA form, the CDR3 reads TGTGCCAGCAGCTCCTGGACAGGGTACCAAGAGACCCAGTACTTC.

The rearrangement links TRBV27 to TRBJ2-3; unclear D gene. V was cut by 5 bases and J by 5 bases, with 14 bases left in between. This CDR3 region has 14 residues. Per germline, CDR1 MNHEY and CDR2 SMNVEV (reference sequence). The CDR3 region has the DNA TGTGCCAGCAGTCCCGGACCCTTAGGAGATACGCAGTATTTT. It codes for CASSPGPLGDTQYF.

CDR3 bases: TGCAGCGTTGAAGGGACAACCGGGCCCTACGAGCAGTACTTC. Amino acids: CSVEGTTGPYEQYF. V usage is TRBV29-1 and J usage is TRBJ2-7; D perhaps matches TRBD1 (5 bases). Germline values: CDR1 SQVTM, CDR2 ANQGSEA. This CDR3 region has 14 residues. Trimming removed 1 base at V and 2 bases at J, with 12 bases between.

This clone has just a few counts. The CDR3 is CASSRAGQVNQPQHF. DNA of the CDR3: TGTGCCAGCAGCCGCGCGGGACAGGTCAATCAGCCCCAGCATTTT. The gene calls are TRBV6-5 and TRBJ1-5; TRBD1 aligns across 8 bases. The CDR3 is 15 amino acids. Looked up from germline, CDR1 is MNHEY and CDR2 is SVGAGI. V shed 6 bases, J shed 3 bases, and the junction held 7 bases outside the gene matches.

The rearrangement links TRBV7-3 to TRBJ1-2; 7 bases fit TRBD1. This CDR3 has 12 amino acids. Trimming at V came to 5 bases and at J to 14 bases, leaving 11 bases not matched to a gene. CDR1 and CDR2 (germline): SGHTA, FQGTGA. The CDR3 region has the DNA TGTGCCAGCAGCACCCAGGGACAGCCCGCTACCTTC. It yields the protein CASSTQGQPATF.

V usage is TRBV5-1 and J usage is TRBJ1-6, with D perhaps TRBD1 (5 bases). V gave up 0 bases and J gave up 8 bases, with 18 bases separating them. The CDR3 extends over 17 amino acids. From germline, CDR1 is SGHRS and CDR2 YFSETQ. The CDR3 reads CASSLGAPGAMDSPLHF. The CDR3 nucleotides read TGCGCCAGCAGCTTGGGTGCTCCCGGGGCCATGGATTCACCCCTCCACTTT.

The V gene is TRBV7-9, the J gene TRBJ2-1, with TRBD2 identical over 11 bases. This CDR3 is 13 amino acids long. The J segment lost 10 bases and the V segment lost 5 bases, leaving 4 bases of the junction unmatched. Per germline, CDR1 SEHNR and CDR2 FQNEAQ (reference sequence). The CDR3 spells CASSPRTSGEQFF. The CDR3 coding sequence is TGTGCCAGCAGCCCACGGACTAGCGGGGAGCAGTTCTTC.

The chain has TRBV5-6 and TRBJ2-7; 7 bases are shared with TRBD1. The junction had 5 bases not matched to a gene; V was cut back by 3 bases and J by 2 bases. Germline CDR1 is SGHDT and CDR2 is YYEEEE. This CDR3 has 14 residues. Written as DNA, the CDR3 is TGTGCCAGCAGCTCGGGACAGCGCCCCTACGAGCAGTACTTC. It specifies CASSSGQRPYEQYF.

With respect to this clone: Different DNA sequences within this sample yield the same CDR3. The V and J genes are TRBV9 and TRBJ2-1, with D possibly matching TRBD2 (6 bases). V dropped 0 bases and J dropped 0 bases, with 7 bases sitting between them. CDR3 length equals 15 residues. CDR1 and CDR2 from the germline V gene are SGDLS and YYNGEE. The CDR3 is CASSVAGGSYNEQFF. The CDR3 nucleotides are TGTGCCAGCAGCGTAGCCGGGGGCTCCTACAATGAGCAGTTCTTC.

A single count supports this clone. This rearrangement joins TRBV7-2 to TRBJ2-7; 12 positions match TRBD1. The CDR3 is made up of 22 amino acids. With 0 bases clipped from V and 2 bases from J, the junction kept 20 bases outside the gene matches. Germline V gives CDR1 SGHTA, CDR2 FQGNSA. The CDR3 protein is CASSLAFFTTGTGGGRTYEQYF. In DNA, the CDR3 is TGTGCCAGCAGCTTAGCATTTTTTACCACCGGGACAGGGGGCGGGAGGACCTACGAGCAGTACTTC.

This sequence joins TRBV18 and TRBJ2-7, with 10 bases aligning to TRBD1. With 3 bases clipped from V and 0 bases from J, the junction kept 2 bases outside the gene matches. The CDR3 length is 15 residues. Germline CDR1 and CDR2: KGHSH and LQKENI. As DNA, the CDR3 is TGTGCCAGCTCACCTGGGACAGGGGACTCCTACGAGCAGTACTTC. This sequence encodes CASSPGTGDSYEQYF.